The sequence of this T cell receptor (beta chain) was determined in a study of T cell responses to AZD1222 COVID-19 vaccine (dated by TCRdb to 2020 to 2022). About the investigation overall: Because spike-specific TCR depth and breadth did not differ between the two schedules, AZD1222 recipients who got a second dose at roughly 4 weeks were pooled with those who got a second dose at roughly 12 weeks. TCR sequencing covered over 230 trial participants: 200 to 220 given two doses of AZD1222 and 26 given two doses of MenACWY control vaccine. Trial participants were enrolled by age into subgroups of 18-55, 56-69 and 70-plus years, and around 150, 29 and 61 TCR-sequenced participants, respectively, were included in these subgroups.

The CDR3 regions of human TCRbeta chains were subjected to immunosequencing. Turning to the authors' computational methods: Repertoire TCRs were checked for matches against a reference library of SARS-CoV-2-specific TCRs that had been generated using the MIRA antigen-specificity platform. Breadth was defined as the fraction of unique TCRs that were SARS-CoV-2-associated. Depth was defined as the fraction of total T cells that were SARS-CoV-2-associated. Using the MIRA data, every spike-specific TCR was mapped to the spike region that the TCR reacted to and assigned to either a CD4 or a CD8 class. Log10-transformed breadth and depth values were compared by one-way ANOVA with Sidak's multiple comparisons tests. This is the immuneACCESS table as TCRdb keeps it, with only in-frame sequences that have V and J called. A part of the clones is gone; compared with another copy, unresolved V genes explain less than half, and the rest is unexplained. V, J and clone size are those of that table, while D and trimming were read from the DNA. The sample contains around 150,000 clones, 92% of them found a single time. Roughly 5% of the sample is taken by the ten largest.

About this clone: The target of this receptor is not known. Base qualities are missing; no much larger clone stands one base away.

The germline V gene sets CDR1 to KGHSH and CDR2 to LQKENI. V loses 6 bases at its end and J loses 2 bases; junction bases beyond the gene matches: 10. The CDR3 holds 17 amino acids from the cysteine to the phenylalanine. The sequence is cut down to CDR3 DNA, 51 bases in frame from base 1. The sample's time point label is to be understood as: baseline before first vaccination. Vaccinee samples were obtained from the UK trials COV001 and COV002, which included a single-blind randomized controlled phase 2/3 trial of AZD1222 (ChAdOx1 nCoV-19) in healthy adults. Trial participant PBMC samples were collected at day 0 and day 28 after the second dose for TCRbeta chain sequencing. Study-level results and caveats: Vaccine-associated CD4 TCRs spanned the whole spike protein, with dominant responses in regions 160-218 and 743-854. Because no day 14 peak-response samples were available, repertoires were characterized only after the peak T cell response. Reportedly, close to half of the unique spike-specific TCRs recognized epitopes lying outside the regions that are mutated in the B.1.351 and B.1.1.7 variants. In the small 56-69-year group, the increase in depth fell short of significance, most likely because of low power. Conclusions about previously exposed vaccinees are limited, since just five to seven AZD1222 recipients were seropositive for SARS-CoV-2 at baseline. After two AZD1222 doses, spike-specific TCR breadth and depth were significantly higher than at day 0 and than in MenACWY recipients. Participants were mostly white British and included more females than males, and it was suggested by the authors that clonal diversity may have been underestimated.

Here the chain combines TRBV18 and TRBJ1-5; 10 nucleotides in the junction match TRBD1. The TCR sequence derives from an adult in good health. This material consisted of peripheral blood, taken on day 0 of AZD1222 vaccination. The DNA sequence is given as TGTGCCAGCTCGCTTGGACAGGGGGGAGGTGGCAATCAGCCCCAGCATTTT. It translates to CASSLGQGGGGNQPQHF.